This entry concerns a single T cell receptor beta chain. Its target is not known. Sequencing targeted expressed TCRB transcripts, as all isolated RNA had been reverse transcribed. Profiled with immunoSEQ multiplex PCR; TCRdb holds only in-frame clones, not every one. The sample has about 160,000 clones, approximately 9.1% seen once. This entry is derived from a study of beta chain features in type 1 diabetes. The study's findings and limits: There was a moderate but significant shortening of TCRB CDR3s in all four CD4+ subsets of Type 1 diabetes patients.

Germline CDR1 is LGHNA and CDR2 is YNFKEQ. This CDR3 is 17 amino acids long. The J segment lost 2 bases and the V segment lost 0 bases, leaving 6 bases of the junction unmatched. There was one heparinised blood draw per donor, averaging roughly 0.12 L. The sequencing sample was made of central memory CD4+ T cells from blood. J is TRBJ2-2 and V is TRBV4-2, with 7 positions matching TRBD1. This TCR was recovered from a woman aged 25 to 39 with type 1 diabetes. The CDR3 loop reads CASSQDPGTANTGELFF. The CDR3 coding sequence is TGTGCCAGCAGCCAAGATCCCGGGACAGCAAACACCGGGGAGCTGTTTTTT.